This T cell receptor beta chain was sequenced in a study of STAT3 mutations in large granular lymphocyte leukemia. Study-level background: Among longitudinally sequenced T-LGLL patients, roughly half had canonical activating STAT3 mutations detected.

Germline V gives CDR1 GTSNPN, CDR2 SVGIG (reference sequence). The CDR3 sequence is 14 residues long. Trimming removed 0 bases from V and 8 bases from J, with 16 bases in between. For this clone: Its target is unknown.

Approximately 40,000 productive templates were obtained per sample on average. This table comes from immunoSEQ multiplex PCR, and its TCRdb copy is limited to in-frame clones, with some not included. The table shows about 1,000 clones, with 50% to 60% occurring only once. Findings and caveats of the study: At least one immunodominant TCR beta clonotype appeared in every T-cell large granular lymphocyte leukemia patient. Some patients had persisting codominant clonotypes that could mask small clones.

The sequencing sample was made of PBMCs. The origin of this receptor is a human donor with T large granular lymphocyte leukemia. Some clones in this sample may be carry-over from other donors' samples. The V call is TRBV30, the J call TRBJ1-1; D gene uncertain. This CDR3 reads CAWSVSLPEVEAFF. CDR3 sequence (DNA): TGTGCCTGGAGTGTATCTCTACCGGAGGTCGAAGCTTTCTTT.